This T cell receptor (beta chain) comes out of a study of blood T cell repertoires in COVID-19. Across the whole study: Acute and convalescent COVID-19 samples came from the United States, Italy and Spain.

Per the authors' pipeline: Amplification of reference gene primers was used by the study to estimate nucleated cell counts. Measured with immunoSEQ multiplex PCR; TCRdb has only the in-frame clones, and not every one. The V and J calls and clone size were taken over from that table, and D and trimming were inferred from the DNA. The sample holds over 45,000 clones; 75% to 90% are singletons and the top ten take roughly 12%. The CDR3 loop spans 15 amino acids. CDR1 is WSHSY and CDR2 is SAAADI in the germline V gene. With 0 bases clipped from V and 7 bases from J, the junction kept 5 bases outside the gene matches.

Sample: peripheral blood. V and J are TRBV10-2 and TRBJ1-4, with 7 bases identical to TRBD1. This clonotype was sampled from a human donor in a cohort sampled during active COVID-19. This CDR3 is CASSESRGHGEKLFF. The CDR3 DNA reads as TGCGCCAGCAGTGAGTCAAGGGGGCACGGTGAAAAACTGTTTTTT.